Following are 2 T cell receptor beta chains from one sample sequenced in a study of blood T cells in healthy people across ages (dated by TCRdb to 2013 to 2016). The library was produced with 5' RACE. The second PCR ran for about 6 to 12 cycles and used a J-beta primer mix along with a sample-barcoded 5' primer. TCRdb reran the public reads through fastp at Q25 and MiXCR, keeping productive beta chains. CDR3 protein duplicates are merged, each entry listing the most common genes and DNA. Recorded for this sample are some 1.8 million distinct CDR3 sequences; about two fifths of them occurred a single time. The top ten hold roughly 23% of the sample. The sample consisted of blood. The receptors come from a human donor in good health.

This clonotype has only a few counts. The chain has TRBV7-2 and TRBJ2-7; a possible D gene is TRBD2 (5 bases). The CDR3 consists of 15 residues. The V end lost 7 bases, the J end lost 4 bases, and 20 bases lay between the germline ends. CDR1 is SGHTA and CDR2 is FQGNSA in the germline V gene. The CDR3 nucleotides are TGTGCCAGCACCATGGACTTGGCGGTCCCATACGAGCAGTACTTC. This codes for CASTMDLAVPYEQYF.

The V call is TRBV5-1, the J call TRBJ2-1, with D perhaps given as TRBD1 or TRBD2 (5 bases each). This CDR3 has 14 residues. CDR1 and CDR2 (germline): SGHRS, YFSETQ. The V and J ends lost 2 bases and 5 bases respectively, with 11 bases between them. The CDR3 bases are TGCGCCAGCAGCTTCTCCGGGACCCACAATGAGCAGTTCTTC. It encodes CASSFSGTHNEQFF.